This T cell receptor (beta chain) is from a study of regulatory T cells in long-lasting Graves disease. General study findings and limits: Thyroid tissue went unexamined; only peripheral blood was analyzed.

Researchers made TCR beta libraries by using iRepertoire HTBI primers and running Arm-PCR on CDR3 regions. TCRdb analysed the multiplex PCR reads with MiXCR anew, one entry per CDR3 protein. This table holds about 660,000 distinct CDR3 sequences, around 30% found once. Time point specified: persistent/refractory GD, antithyroid drugs over 5 years with positive TRAb. Following extraction of RNA from PBMCs, that RNA was used to make the TCR library. A remark on this clonotype: Its antigen is still unknown.

The sample consisted of peripheral blood mononuclear cells (PBMCs), taken when the disease was refractory, from a patient treated with antithyroid drugs. The sequence derives from a female donor with Graves disease.

Here the CDR3 reads CSVGRDEQYF. The CDR3 DNA is TGCAGCGTTGGACGGGACGAGCAGTACTTC. The chain couples TRBV29-1 to TRBJ2-7; no clear D. Trimming shortened V by 4 bases and J by 5 bases, and 6 bases separated the two germline ends. Germline V CDR1 and CDR2: SQVTM, ANQGSEA. The CDR3 is made up of 10 amino acids.